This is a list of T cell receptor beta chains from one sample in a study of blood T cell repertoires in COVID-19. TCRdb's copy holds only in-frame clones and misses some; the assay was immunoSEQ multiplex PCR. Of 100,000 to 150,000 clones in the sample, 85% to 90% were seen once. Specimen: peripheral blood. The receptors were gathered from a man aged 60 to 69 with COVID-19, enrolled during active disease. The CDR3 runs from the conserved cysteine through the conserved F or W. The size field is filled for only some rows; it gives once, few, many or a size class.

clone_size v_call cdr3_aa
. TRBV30 CAWIGYPGTHSYNEQFF
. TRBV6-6 CASIRGTGKGYGYTF
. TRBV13 CAVFGTGSGVYGYTF
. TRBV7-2 CASSRTSGGLETQYF
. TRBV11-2 CASSQDSGTYEQYF
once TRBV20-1 CSAPDIHTF
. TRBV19 CASSRGLAVDNEQFF
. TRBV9 CASSALNTGELFF
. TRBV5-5 CASSSGQGRSNQPQHF
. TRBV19 CASSRTGSNYGYTF
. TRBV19 CASSPGTGTGFRGNQPQHF
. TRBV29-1 CSVNRGPGELFF
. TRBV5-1 CASSLAGQGPLPGELFF
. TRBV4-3 CASSQDLAGELFF
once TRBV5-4 CASSPSSGGRDGELFF
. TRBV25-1 CASGRDNTEAFF